The 28 T cell receptor beta chains below come from one sample, sequenced in a study of tumor and adjacent non-tumor tissue in lung cancer. A modified ARM-PCR protocol with three rounds of nested PCR amplified TCRbeta. One entry per CDR3 protein results from TCRdb running MiXCR on the multiplex PCR reads. The sample yields about 80,000 distinct CDR3 sequences, around 86% seen once. The template was RNA from unsorted bulk tissue. Sequenced input: lung tumor tissue. Every receptor here comes from a woman in her fifties or sixties with non-small cell lung cancer.

The rearrangement links TRBV12-3 or TRBV12-4 to TRBJ2-5; TRBD2 matches 9 bases. J lost 2 bases, V lost 9 bases, and 10 bases had no gene match. This CDR3 contains 15 residues. The CDR3, as DNA: TGTGCCAGTGCCATCGCGGCGGGAGGGCAAGAGACCCAGTACTTC. This encodes CASAIAAGGQETQYF.

This chain uses TRBV5-1 with TRBJ2-1, with D perhaps assigned TRBD1 or TRBD2 (5 bases each). The V end lost 4 bases, the J end lost 11 bases, and 16 bases lay between the germline ends. The CDR3 spans 13 residues. Looked up from germline, CDR1 is SGHRS and CDR2 is YFSETQ. In nucleotides, the CDR3 is TGCGCCAGCAGCCCAAACACCCGGGACCAGCAGTTCTTC. Amino acids: CASSPNTRDQQFF.

This chain uses TRBV11-2 with TRBJ2-1; the match to TRBD1 covers 9 bases. This CDR3 region has 17 residues. Per the germline V gene, CDR1 is SGHAT and CDR2 is FQNNGV. The J segment lost 0 bases and the V segment lost 7 bases, leaving 10 bases of the junction unmatched. As DNA, the CDR3 is TGTGCCAGCACCCCAGTGGACAGGGGAAGCTCCTACAATGAGCAGTTCTTC. Amino acids: CASTPVDRGSSYNEQFF.

As regards this clonotype: No conserved phenylalanine or tryptophan ends this CDR3, so it is likely a read error. J is TRBJ2-7 and V is TRBV6-1; 7 bases match TRBD1. There are 15 residues in the CDR3. Germline assignment: CDR1 MNHNS and CDR2 SASEGT. Germline trimming cut 1 base from V and 5 bases from J; bases unmatched to any gene: 8. The CDR3 is CASSEGRGNSDEQYI. CDR3 DNA: TGTGCCAGCAGTGAAGGCAGGGGGAATAGCGACGAGCAGTACATC.

This rearrangement joins TRBV12-3 or TRBV12-4 to TRBJ2-7; 7 bases are shared with TRBD2. The length of the CDR3 is 18 residues. The V and J ends lost 0 bases and 4 bases, in that order; junction bases with no gene match: 15. DNA of the CDR3: TGTGCCAGCAGTTTAGCAGCGGGACTACACCGAAATGTGTACGAGCAGTACTTC. Amino acid sequence: CASSLAAGLHRNVYEQYF.

This clonotype has just one count. At one end, the junction sequence differs from germline, possibly due to a read error. The gene calls are TRBV4-2 and TRBJ2-3; D might be TRBD1 (5 bases). Germline V gene lookup returns CDR1 LGHNA and CDR2 YNFKEQ. The CDR3 spans 16 residues. CDR3 residues: CASSNDLERATDRQYF. CDR3 sequence (DNA): TGTGCCAGCAGCAACGATCTTGAGAGAGCGACAGATAGGCAGTATTTT.

A word on this clonotype: The junction does not match germline at one end; this may be a read error. The chain recombines TRBV4-2 with TRBJ2-3, with 8 bases fitting TRBD2. The CDR3 sequence is 18 residues long. The germline V gene encodes CDR1 LGHNA and CDR2 YNFKEQ. CDR3 DNA: TGTGCCAGCAGCCAAGCGGCCGGTTCGGGGGGGACGACAGATATGCAGTATTTT. Its translation: CASSQAAGSGGTTDMQYF.

A note on this clonotype: Without the conserved terminal phenylalanine or tryptophan, this CDR3 likely stems from a read error. J is TRBJ2-1 and V is TRBV11-2; tentatively, D is TRBD2 (5 bases). CDR3 length: 15 amino acids. Germline assignment: CDR1 SGHAT and CDR2 FQNNGV. CDR3 sequence reads: CASSLKPSSYNEQFS. The CDR3 coding sequence is TGTGCCAGCAGCTTAAAACCTAGCTCCTACAATGAACAGTTCTCC.

Points on this clonotype: The junction does not match germline at one end; this may be a read error. This rearrangement joins TRBV20-1 to TRBJ2-1; no reliable D call. Germline V lookup: CDR1 DFQATT, CDR2 SNEGSKA (reference sequence). CDR3 size: 14 residues. CDR3 in DNA: TGCAGTGCTAATCGTAGTTGGGCTTACAATGAGCACTTCTTC. It codes for CSANRSWAYNEHFF.

This clonotype was recorded once. This chain connects TRBV6-2 or TRBV6-3 to TRBJ2-3; a possible D gene is TRBD2 (5 bases). The CDR3 is 17 residues long. The V end was cut by 0 bases, the J end by 6 bases, with 19 bases between. Per the germline V gene, CDR1 is MNHEY and CDR2 is SVGEGT. In nucleotides, the CDR3 is TGTGCCAGCAGTTACTCGACGGTTCGTGGGAGCGTGGATACGCAGTATTTT. Residues: CASSYSTVRGSVDTQYF.

This clonotype appeared once. Without the conserved terminal phenylalanine or tryptophan, this CDR3 likely stems from a read error. CDR3 protein: CSARGRVSYEQYL. CDR3 bases: TGCAGTGCTAGAGGGCGGGTCTCCTATGAGCAGTACTTG. The chain couples TRBV20-1 to TRBJ2-7; D is possibly TRBD2 (5 bases). The CDR3 extends over 13 amino acids. CDR1 is DFQATT and CDR2 is SNEGSKA in the germline V gene (reference sequence).

As concerns this clonotype: One end of the junction is discordant with germline, which a read error may explain. This rearrangement joins TRBV6-1 to TRBJ2-7; TRBD1 might be the D (5 bases). Germline lookup yields CDR1 MNHNS and CDR2 SASEGT. This CDR3 region has 15 residues. CDR3 amino acids: CAGSTKGLIINEQYF. CDR3 nucleotide sequence: TGTGCCGGCAGCACCAAGGGGCTAATTATAAACGAGCAGTACTTC.

On this clonotype itself: A much larger clone differs from this one at a single base, so this may be a read error. The gene calls are TRBV19 and TRBJ2-1, with 7 bases matching TRBD2. The CDR3 is 13 residues long. Germline V gene data show CDR1 as LNHDA and CDR2 as SQIVND (reference sequence). The junction had 10 bases not matched to a gene; V was cut back by 10 bases and J by 7 bases. CDR3: CATGTNGSNEQFF. Written as DNA, the CDR3 is TGTGCCACCGGGACTAACGGGAGTAATGAGCAGTTCTTC.

As for this clonotype: Here the CDR3 omits its conserved ending phenylalanine or tryptophan, so a read error is the likely source. The limits of the CDR3 on the DNA are not certain, so only TCRdb's listed CDR3 is given. The chain recombines TRBV29-1 with TRBJ2-1; the DNA was not compared with TRBD2, the D call given in the table. Per germline, CDR1 SQVTM and CDR2 ANQGSEA. The CDR3 numbers 13 amino acids, ends counted. The CDR3 protein is CNVDRKGNNELFL.

The V and J genes are TRBV6-1 and TRBJ2-7; D ambiguous. V was clipped by 4 bases and J by 5 bases, with 12 bases between them. This CDR3 has 13 amino acids. CDR1 MNHNS and CDR2 SASEGT come from the germline V gene. The chain's CDR3 is CASSGLVNHEQYF. The DNA of the CDR3 is TGTGCCAGCAGTGGGTTAGTGAACCACGAGCAGTACTTC.

A remark on this clonotype: One junction end does not reproduce the germline sequence, and a read error may be involved. The V gene is TRBV4-2, the J gene TRBJ2-1; D is uncertain. The CDR3 is 15 amino acids. The V gene's germline CDR1 is LGHNA and CDR2 YNFKEQ. This CDR3 is CASSQERNTGDEQIF. The CDR3 bases are TGTGCCAGCAGCCAAGAAAGGAATACGGGCGATGAGCAGATCTTC.

Of note for this clonotype: A read error may account for a junction end that differs from germline. V gene TRBV6-5 combines with J gene TRBJ2-5, with TRBD1 matching over 8 bases. The CDR3 runs to 16 residues. From germline, CDR1 is MNHEY and CDR2 SVGAGI. DNA for the CDR3: TGTGCCGGCAGTCAATCCGGACAGGGCCTCCAAGAGACCCAGTATTTC. This gives the protein CAGSQSGQGLQETQYF.

Worth noting for this clonotype: One end of the junction does not line up with germline, which may come from a read error. The chain joins TRBV6-2 or TRBV6-3 to TRBJ2-3; possibly TRBD1 for D (5 bases). Germline V lookup: CDR1 MNHEY, CDR2 SVGEGT. This CDR3 region has 13 residues. CDR3 bases: TGTGGCAGCAGTTACTCGCAGGGTTCGGCGCAGTATTTT. Translating it yields CGSSYSQGSAQYF.

About this clonotype: The junction departs from germline at one end; a sequencing error may be responsible. The gene calls are TRBV20-1 and TRBJ2-1, with D unclear. The CDR3 extends over 12 amino acids. Germline V gene sequence: CDR1 DFQATT, CDR2 SNEGSKA (reference sequence). CDR3 coding DNA: TGTAGTCCCACGCTTACCTACAATGAGCAGTTCTTC. Translated, it gives CSPTLTYNEQFF.

This clonotype was found once. The chain recombines TRBV6-2 or TRBV6-3 with TRBJ2-7; TRBD1 aligns across 7 bases. With 4 bases clipped from V and 5 bases from J, the junction kept 17 bases outside the gene matches. The CDR3 contains 17 residues. Germline CDR1 MNHEY, CDR2 SVGEGT. The CDR3 is CASSSTGDRASIHEQYF. The CDR3 DNA reads TGTGCCAGCAGTTCTACAGGCGACAGGGCCTCTATCCACGAGCAGTACTTC.

With regard to this clonotype: A clone one base away is much larger, so this may be a read error. V and J are TRBV5-1 and TRBJ2-1, with 7 bases fitting TRBD1. CDR3 size: 15 residues. The J segment lost 6 bases and the V segment lost 3 bases, leaving 9 bases of the junction unmatched. CDR1 SGHRS and CDR2 YFSETQ come from the germline V gene. The CDR3 bases are TGCGCCAGCAGCTGGGTGGACAGGCGTGGCAATGAGCAGTTCTTC. Translating it yields CASSWVDRRGNEQFF.

In the case of this clonotype: The missing conserved phenylalanine or tryptophan at the end of this CDR3 makes a read error likely. The V gene is TRBV20-1, the J gene TRBJ2-1; 12 bases line up with TRBD2. The CDR3 consists of 14 residues. CDR1 and CDR2 from the germline V gene are DFQATT and SNEGSKA (reference sequence). CDR3 bases: TGCGGTGCTAGAGCTAGCGGGAGGGCTGGCGAGCAGTTCTCC. Amino acid sequence: CGARASGRAGEQFS.

The table lists this clonotype with many counts. The chain is built from TRBV7-9 and TRBJ2-3, with 7 bases aligning to TRBD1. This CDR3 is 14 amino acids long. V gave up 6 bases and J gave up 3 bases; unmatched junction bases: 6. Per the germline V gene, CDR1 is SEHNR and CDR2 is FQNEAQ (reference sequence). Here the CDR3 DNA reads TGTGCCAGCAGACGGGACAGTAATACAGATACGCAGTATTTT. It is translated as CASRRDSNTDTQYF.

In the case of this clonotype: The junction does not match germline at one end; this may be a read error. The CDR3 coding sequence is TGCAGCATTGTTCTGGGCCATGGCTACACGTTC. Amino acids: CSIVLGHGYTF. This chain links TRBV29-1 with TRBJ1-2; D uncertain. There are 11 residues in the CDR3. The germline CDR1 and CDR2 sequences are SQVTM and ANQGSEA.

The V and J genes are TRBV29-1 and TRBJ2-1; TRBD2 aligns across 11 bases. CDR1 is SQVTM, CDR2 ANQGSEA, per germline. V shed 6 bases and J 9 bases; nucleotides not matched to a gene: 16. This CDR3 region has 16 residues. The chain's CDR3 is CSVDTSGSYRGVEQFF. DNA of the CDR3: TGCAGCGTCGATACTAGCGGGAGTTACCGGGGGGTTGAGCAGTTCTTC.

The chain has TRBV6-5 and TRBJ2-7, with 11 bases lining up with TRBD2. V lost 8 bases to trimming and J lost 4 bases; unmatched junction nucleotides: 7. Germline V gene sequence: CDR1 MNHEY, CDR2 SVGAGI. The CDR3 loop spans 14 amino acids. CDR3 sequence: CASHQGLAAYEQYF. The CDR3 DNA sequence: TGTGCCAGCCATCAGGGACTAGCGGCATACGAGCAGTACTTC.

About this clonotype: Here the CDR3 omits its conserved ending phenylalanine or tryptophan, so a read error is the likely source. The V call is TRBV6-2 or TRBV6-3, the J call TRBJ2-5; TRBD1 matches at 8 bases. The CDR3 loop spans 13 amino acids. Germline CDR1 is MNHEY and CDR2 is SVGEGT. The chain's CDR3 is CPSRRQGQETQYV. The CDR3 DNA sequence: TGTCCCAGCAGGCGACAGGGGCAAGAGACCCAGTACGTC.

In the case of this clonotype: Germline and junction disagree at one end, which may indicate a read error. The gene calls are TRBV2 and TRBJ1-2; D is possibly TRBD1 (6 bases). This CDR3 has 15 residues. From germline, CDR1 is SNHLY and CDR2 FYNNEI. The CDR3 DNA reads TGTGCCAGCAGACCCACTCTGGGACAAGACTATGACTACACGTTC. Translating it yields CASRPTLGQDYDYTF.